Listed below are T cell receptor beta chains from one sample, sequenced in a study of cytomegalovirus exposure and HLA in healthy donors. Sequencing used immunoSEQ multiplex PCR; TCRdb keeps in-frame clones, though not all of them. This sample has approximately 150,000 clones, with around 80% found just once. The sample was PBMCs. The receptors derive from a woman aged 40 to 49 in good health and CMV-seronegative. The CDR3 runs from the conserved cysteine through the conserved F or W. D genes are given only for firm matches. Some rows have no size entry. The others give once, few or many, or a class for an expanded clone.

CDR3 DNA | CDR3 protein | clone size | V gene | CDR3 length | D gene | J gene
TGTGCCAGCTCCCCACGGCCGGGAACCTACGAGCAGTACTTC | CASSPRPGTYEQYF | NA | TRBV6-1 | 14 | NA | TRBJ2-7
TGTGCCACCGTTCCTAGCGCCAGTTCCCTCAATGAGCAGTTCTTC | CATVPSASSLNEQFF | once | TRBV6-6 | 15 | NA | TRBJ2-1
TGTGCCAGCAGCTTAACCGGGGCGGGGAACGCTGAAGCTTTCTTT | CASSLTGAGNAEAFF | NA | TRBV7-3 | 15 | NA | TRBJ1-1
TGTTCCAGCAGCCGAATAACCAACACGGCTTTCTTT | CSSSRITNTAFF | NA | TRBV7-9 | 12 | NA | TRBJ1-1
TGCGCCAGCAGCCAAGAGGGCGTCAGGGGAAATCAAGAGACCCAGTACTTC | CASSQEGVRGNQETQYF | NA | TRBV4-1 | 17 | NA | TRBJ2-5
TGTGCCAGCAGCGGGCTAGCGGGAGGGCTCAATGAGCAGTTCTTC | CASSGLAGGLNEQFF | NA | TRBV14 | 15 | TRBD2 | TRBJ2-1
TGTGCCAGCAGTGATCTCCGACTTGAAGCTTTCTTT | CASSDLRLEAFF | NA | TRBV25-1 | 12 | NA | TRBJ1-1
TGTGCCAGCGGCACGACAGGGACCTACGAGCAGTACTTC | CASGTTGTYEQYF | NA | TRBV7-6 | 13 | TRBD1 | TRBJ2-7
TGTGCCAGTACCCCCGCCAGCGGGGGGCCGAGAGAGCAGTACTTC | CASTPASGGPREQYF | NA | TRBV19 | 15 | TRBD2 | TRBJ2-7
TGTGCCAGCAGTCCCCCGGGCTACGAGCAGTACTTC | CASSPPGYEQYF | NA | TRBV27 | 12 | NA | TRBJ2-7
TGTGCCAGCAGTCGAGATCGCGGGCAGGGGTATGAAAAACTGTTTTTT | CASSRDRGQGYEKLFF | NA | TRBV4-2 | 16 | NA | TRBJ1-4
TGTGCCAGCAGCTTGCTCACAGGGGGACTCCGGGCTGAAAAACTGTTTTTT | CASSLLTGGLRAEKLFF | NA | TRBV5-4 | 17 | TRBD1 | TRBJ1-4
TGTGCCAGCAGAAACAGGGTGGAGTGGCAGCCCCAGCATTTT | CASRNRVEWQPQHF | NA | TRBV2 | 14 | NA | TRBJ1-5
TGTGCCAGCAGTTCGAAGGGTTGGCCGGGACAGGTGTACAATGAGCAGTTCTTC | CASSSKGWPGQVYNEQFF | once | TRBV13 | 18 | TRBD1 | TRBJ2-1
TGCGCCAGCAGCCAAGAATCCCGGGACAGGGGGCGAGTTGGGGACAATCAGCCCCAGCATTTT | CASSQESRDRGRVGDNQPQHF | NA | TRBV4-3 | 21 | TRBD1 | TRBJ1-5
TGTGCCAGCAGCCTATGGGGCGGTAGCACAGATACGCAGTATTTT | CASSLWGGSTDTQYF | NA | TRBV5-6 | 15 | NA | TRBJ2-3
TGTGCCAGCAGTTTATATTACATGAACACTGAAGCTTTCTTT | CASSLYYMNTEAFF | NA | TRBV27 | 14 | NA | TRBJ1-1
TGTGCCAGCAGCTTATCCAGGGGGTACGAGCAGTACTTC | CASSLSRGYEQYF | once | TRBV7-8 | 13 | TRBD1 | TRBJ2-7
TGTGCCAGCAGCTCGGACAGGGTTTGGCAGCCCCAGCATTTT | CASSSDRVWQPQHF | once | TRBV7-8 | 14 | TRBD1 | TRBJ1-5
TGTGCCAGCAGTTACACAGGGGCCGGCAATCAGCCCCAGCATTTT | CASSYTGAGNQPQHF | NA | TRBV6-5 | 15 | TRBD1 | TRBJ1-5
TGTGCCAGCAGCTTGGTGGGGGGGGGCCTCTATGGCTACACCTTC | CASSLVGGGLYGYTF | NA | TRBV5-4 | 15 | NA | TRBJ1-2
TGTGCCAGCAGCTTAGGAGGACTAGCGGGGGAACAAGAGACCCAGTACTTC | CASSLGGLAGEQETQYF | NA | TRBV7-2 | 17 | TRBD2 | TRBJ2-5
TGTGCCAGCAGCTTAACCCTCGGGGGAGAAGGTTACAATGAGCAGTTCTTC | CASSLTLGGEGYNEQFF | once | TRBV7-8 | 17 | NA | TRBJ2-1
TGTGCCAGCAGTTACTCGATGGCCCCGAGGCCCTACGAGCAGTACTTC | CASSYSMAPRPYEQYF | NA | TRBV6-5 | 16 | NA | TRBJ2-7
TGCGCCAGCAGCCGATCCGGGGGTGGCCCAGATACGCAGTATTTT | CASSRSGGGPDTQYF | NA | TRBV5-1 | 15 | NA | TRBJ2-3
TGTGCCAGCAGTGAACCCCAGGGGAGCACAGATACGCAGTATTTT | CASSEPQGSTDTQYF | NA | TRBV2 | 15 | NA | TRBJ2-3
TGTGCCTACGGGACTAGCGGGACGACTGAGCAGTTCTTC | CAYGTSGTTEQFF | few | TRBV28 | 13 | TRBD2 | TRBJ2-1
TGTGCCAGCAGCTTATCACTTCTTAATGGCTACACCTTC | CASSLSLLNGYTF | NA | TRBV7-9 | 13 | NA | TRBJ1-2
TGTGCCAGAAGCCCTGACAGGTTAGGTGAAAAACTGTTTTTT | CARSPDRLGEKLFF | few | TRBV5-3 | 14 | NA | TRBJ1-4
TGTGCCAGCAGCCAAGATGAGGGGACTACGATTTACAATGAGCAGTTCTTC | CASSQDEGTTIYNEQFF | NA | TRBV4-2 | 17 | TRBD2 | TRBJ2-1
TGCGCCAGCAGCCACGGGACAACTGGAAACACCATATATTTT | CASSHGTTGNTIYF | NA | TRBV5-1 | 14 | NA | TRBJ1-3
TGTGCCAGCTCAGACAGGGGTAGAGAAACTGAAGCTTTCTTT | CASSDRGRETEAFF | NA | TRBV18 | 14 | TRBD1 | TRBJ1-1
TGTGCCAGCAGTTTAATCAGGGCTGGAAACACCATATATTTT | CASSLIRAGNTIYF | NA | TRBV28 | 14 | NA | TRBJ1-3
TGCGCCAGCAGCGCCTCTAGCGGGGATTACAATGAGCAGTTCTTC | CASSASSGDYNEQFF | NA | TRBV5-1 | 15 | TRBD2 | TRBJ2-1
TGTGCCAGCAGTTCAACCGACAGGGCCCATGAGCAGTTCTTC | CASSSTDRAHEQFF | few | TRBV7-3 | 14 | TRBD1 | TRBJ2-1
TGTGCCAGCAGCTTAGTTGCGGGAAAAACCGGGGAGCTGTTTTTT | CASSLVAGKTGELFF | NA | TRBV7-9 | 15 | NA | TRBJ2-2
TGTGCCAGCAGCTTAAAAGGGGGCTCCTACAATGAGCAGTTCTTC | CASSLKGGSYNEQFF | few | TRBV7-9 | 15 | NA | TRBJ2-1
TGTGCCTGGAGTATAGCGGGGGGCCCTCGGGGCTACAATGAGCAGTTCTTC | CAWSIAGGPRGYNEQFF | NA | TRBV30 | 17 | TRBD2 | TRBJ2-1
TGTGCCAGCAGTGTTTCTGCGCGTGACAAGGCGTTT | CASSVSARDKAF | NA | TRBV2 | 12 | NA | TRBJ1-4
TGTGCCAGCAGCTCCGGGGACACCCAAAGCTACAATGAGCAGTTCTTC | CASSSGDTQSYNEQFF | NA | TRBV7-8 | 16 | NA | TRBJ2-1
TGTGCCAGCAGCTTAGTTCAGGGGGGCACAGATACGCAGTATTTT | CASSLVQGGTDTQYF | NA | TRBV11-1 | 15 | TRBD1 | TRBJ2-3